This T cell receptor (beta chain) was sequenced during a study of breast tumors, draining lymph nodes, adjacent tissues. Study-wide results and caveats: That most tumor T cells come from lymph nodes remained unproven. Tumor TCR diversity was below lymph nodes but above nontumor tissue. Findings are consistent with lymph node origin and intratumoral expansion of most tumor T cells. Compared with basal-like, luminal-like tumors shared significantly more repertoire with nontumor tissue.

CDR1 and CDR2 from the germline V gene are MDHEN and SYDVKM. This CDR3 comprises 13 residues. V shed 5 bases and J shed 7 bases, with 13 bases lying between them. Samples came from axillary lymph nodes draining the breast cancer. This clonotype has a handful of counts. The antigen is not known. TCRdb passed the multiplex PCR reads through MiXCR, listing each CDR3 protein once. In the table there are around 140,000 distinct CDR3 sequences, about 20% of which are singletons. This receptor was taken from a female donor with breast cancer. Some clones in this sample may be carry-over from other donors' samples. The gene calls are TRBV28 and TRBJ2-3; D may be TRBD2 (6 bases). The sequenced material came from axillary lymph node tissue. CDR3 DNA sequence: TGTGCCAGCAGTCTTCCTAGCGAGTATACGCAGTATTTT. Translation gives CASSLPSEYTQYF.